Shown below are 14 T cell receptor beta chains from a single sample sequenced in a study of cytomegalovirus exposure and HLA in healthy donors (dated by TCRdb to 2016 to 2017). Library preparation employed the immunoSEQ multiplex PCR assay. A mixture of 60 forward primers for TCR Vbeta segments and 13 reverse primers for TCR Jbeta segments was used in the multiplex PCR. Held by TCRdb, this immuneACCESS table contains in-frame sequences only and omits some clones. Under half of the omission traces to an unresolved V gene where checked; the cause of the rest is unknown. The sample's own table lists roughly 120,000 clones. In total, the top ten clones hold about 2.2% of the sample. Input material: PBMCs. All receptors derive from a middle-aged man in good health and CMV-seronegative.

The V and J genes are TRBV30 and TRBJ1-3; D gene uncertain. The CDR3 runs 13 residues. In germline, CDR1 is GTSNPN, CDR2 SVGIG (reference sequence). V was shortened by 5 bases and J by 7 bases, with 15 bases between the two germline ends. The CDR3 DNA is TGTGCCTGGGGACCCAACGGGGTGAACACCATATATTTT. It is translated as CAWGPNGVNTIYF. Looking up the rest from reference TRBV30 and TRBJ1-3 gives the full variable domain: SQTIHQWPATLVQPVGSPLSLECTVEGTSNPNLYWYRQAAGRGLQLLFYSVGIGQISSEVPQNLSASRPQDRQFILSSKKLLLSDSGFYLCAWGPNGVNTIYFGEGSWLTVV.

The rearrangement uses TRBV11-1 and TRBJ2-5, with 8 bases matching TRBD2. With V trimmed by 5 bases and J by 3 bases, 11 bases remained unmatched. Germline CDR1 SGHAT, CDR2 FQDESV (reference sequence). This CDR3 region has 16 residues. CDR3 bases: TGTGCCAGCAGCATAGACCGGGGGGGACCAAAAGAGACCCAGTACTTC. This translates into CASSIDRGGPKETQYF. The variable domain in full, with the rest retrieved from reference TRBV11-1 and TRBJ2-5, is EAEVAQSPRYKITEKSQAVAFWCDPISGHATLYWYRQILGQGPELLVQFQDESVVDDSQLPKDRFSAERLKGVDSTLKIQPAELGDSAMYLCASSIDRGGPKETQYFGPGTRLLVL.

The rearrangement joins TRBV6-5 to TRBJ2-5, with a possible D match to TRBD1 (8 bases). The CDR3 length is 14 residues. The V gene lost 6 bases and the J gene lost 4 bases, with 15 bases spanning the gap. Germline CDR1 reads MNHEY; CDR2 reads SVGAGI. Here the CDR3 DNA reads TGTGCCAGCAGGTACACAGGGGGGGTAGAGACCCAGTACTTC. Translating gives CASRYTGGVETQYF.

V is TRBV5-1 and J is TRBJ2-2; D possibly corresponds to TRBD2 (5 bases). The CDR3 has 14 residues. From germline, CDR1 is SGHRS and CDR2 YFSETQ. Trimming took 0 bases from V and 6 from J, leaving 9 bases between them. CDR3 amino acids: CASSLAKRAGELFF. The CDR3 nucleotides are TGCGCCAGCAGCTTGGCGAAGAGGGCCGGGGAGCTGTTTTTT.

The DNA of the CDR3 is TGTGCCTGGAGTGCGGGACAGCAGCGACAGCCCCAGCATTTT. Amino acids: CAWSAGQQRQPQHF. This sequence joins TRBV30 and TRBJ1-5; 7 nucleotides match TRBD1. The CDR3 is 14 residues long. The germline V gene encodes CDR1 GTSNPN and CDR2 SVGIG (reference sequence). J lost 7 bases, V lost 1 base, and 7 bases had no gene match.

The gene calls are TRBV28 and TRBJ2-7, with 7 bases fitting TRBD2. CDR3 size: 15 residues. Unmatched junction bases numbered 7, after V lost 2 bases and J lost 3 bases. CDR1 MDHEN and CDR2 SYDVKM come from the germline V gene. The CDR3 nucleotides read TGTGCCAGCAGTTTAGCGGCTAGCGGACACTACGAGCAGTACTTC. Protein sequence: CASSLAASGHYEQYF.

The chain recombines TRBV5-1 with TRBJ1-2; unclear D gene. This CDR3 region has 14 residues. CDR1 is SGHRS and CDR2 is YFSETQ in the germline V gene. Between the trimmed V and J ends, which lost 2 bases and 7 bases, there was a span of 15 bases. CDR3 nucleotide sequence: TGCGCCAGCAGCTTTCGGTCGGGAGGATTTGGCTACACCTTC. Its protein is CASSFRSGGFGYTF.

V gene TRBV7-2 combines with J gene TRBJ2-1; D remains unclear. CDR1 SGHTA and CDR2 FQGNSA come from the germline V gene. This CDR3 comprises 12 residues. V was trimmed by 6 bases and J by 9 bases, leaving 12 bases between them. The CDR3 bases are TGTGCCAGCAGTCCCGGTCGGGTTGAGCAGTTCTTC. It is translated as CASSPGRVEQFF.

The chain is built from TRBV5-4 and TRBJ2-1, with 13 bases fitting TRBD2. From germline, CDR1 is SGHNT and CDR2 YYREEE (reference sequence). The CDR3 contains 15 residues. Trimming took 4 bases from V and 7 from J; bases not matched to a gene: 5. CDR3 nucleotides: TGTGCCAGCAGCCTGGGACTAGCGGGACCTAATGAGCAGTTCTTC. Translating gives CASSLGLAGPNEQFF.

The chain uses TRBV7-6 and TRBJ2-7; TRBD1 matches 9 bases. CDR1 and CDR2 from the germline V gene are SGHVS and FNYEAQ. The junction had 0 bases not matched to a gene; V was cut back by 1 base and J by 2 bases. CDR3 length: 14 amino acids. CDR3 residues: CASSLGQGAYEQYF. The CDR3 coding sequence is TGTGCCAGCAGCTTAGGACAGGGGGCCTACGAGCAGTACTTC.

The V gene is TRBV6-1, the J gene TRBJ1-6, with D unclear. CDR1 is MNHNS, CDR2 SASEGT, per germline. Deletions cut 9 bases from V and 9 bases from J, with 15 bases between. This CDR3 has 13 amino acids. The CDR3 is CASHSVGISPLHF. In DNA, the CDR3 is TGTGCCAGTCATTCAGTCGGGATTTCACCCCTCCACTTT.

The chain combines TRBV7-2 with TRBJ2-1; 11 nucleotides agree with TRBD2. After removal of 4 bases from V and 7 bases from J, the junction contained 12 bases not matched to a gene. The germline gives CDR1 SGHTA, CDR2 FQGNSA. This CDR3 has 17 residues. CDR3 nucleotides: TGTGCCAGCAGCTCCGGTAGCGGGAGGGCCCTTTGGAATGAGCAGTTCTTC. Protein product: CASSSGSGRALWNEQFF.

The gene calls are TRBV7-8 and TRBJ1-1, with a weak D call TRBD1 (5 bases). CDR1 SGHVS and CDR2 FQNEAQ come from the germline V gene. The CDR3 is made up of 12 amino acids. V lost 5 bases and J lost 11, with 15 bases in between. DNA for the CDR3: TGTGCCAGCAGCAAAGTAGGGGTTTGGGCTTTCTTT. This encodes CASSKVGVWAFF.

The genes are TRBV6-5 and TRBJ2-7; D call uncertain. Per the germline V gene, CDR1 is MNHEY and CDR2 is SVGAGI. The V gene lost 0 bases and the J gene lost 6 bases, with 9 bases spanning the gap. The CDR3 spans 13 residues. Here the CDR3 reads CASSYSHSREQYF. The CDR3 nucleotides are TGTGCCAGCAGTTACTCCCACAGCCGCGAGCAGTACTTC.